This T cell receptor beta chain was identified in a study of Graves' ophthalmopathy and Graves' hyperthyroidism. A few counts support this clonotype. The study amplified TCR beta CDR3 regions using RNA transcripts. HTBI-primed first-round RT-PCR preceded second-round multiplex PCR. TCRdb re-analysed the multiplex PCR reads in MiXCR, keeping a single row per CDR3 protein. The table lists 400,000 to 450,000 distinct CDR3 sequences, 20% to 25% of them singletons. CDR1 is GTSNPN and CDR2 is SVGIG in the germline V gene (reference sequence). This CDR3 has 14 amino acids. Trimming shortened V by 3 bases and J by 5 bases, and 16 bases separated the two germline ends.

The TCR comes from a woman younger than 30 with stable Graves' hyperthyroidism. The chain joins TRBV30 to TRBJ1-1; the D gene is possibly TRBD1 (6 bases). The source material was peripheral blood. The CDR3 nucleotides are TGTGCCTGGAGAACCTGGGCAGGGGTGACTGAAGCTTTCTTT. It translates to CAWRTWAGVTEAFF.